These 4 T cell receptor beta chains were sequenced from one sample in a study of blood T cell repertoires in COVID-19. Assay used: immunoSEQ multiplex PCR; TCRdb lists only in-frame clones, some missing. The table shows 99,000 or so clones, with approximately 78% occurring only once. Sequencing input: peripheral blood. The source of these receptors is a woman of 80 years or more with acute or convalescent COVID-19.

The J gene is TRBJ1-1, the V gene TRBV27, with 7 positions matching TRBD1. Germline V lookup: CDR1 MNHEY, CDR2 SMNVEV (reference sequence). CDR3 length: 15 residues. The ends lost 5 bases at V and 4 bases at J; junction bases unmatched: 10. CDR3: CASSLQTGKGTEAFF. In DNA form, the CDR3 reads TGTGCCAGCAGTCTCCAGACAGGGAAGGGCACTGAAGCTTTCTTT.

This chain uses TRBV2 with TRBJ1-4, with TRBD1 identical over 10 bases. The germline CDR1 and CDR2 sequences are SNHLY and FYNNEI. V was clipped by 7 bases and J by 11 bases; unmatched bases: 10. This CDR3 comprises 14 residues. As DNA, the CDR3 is TGTGCCAGCACCCCGGGACAGGGGATTGGGAAACTGTTTTTT. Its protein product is CASTPGQGIGKLFF.

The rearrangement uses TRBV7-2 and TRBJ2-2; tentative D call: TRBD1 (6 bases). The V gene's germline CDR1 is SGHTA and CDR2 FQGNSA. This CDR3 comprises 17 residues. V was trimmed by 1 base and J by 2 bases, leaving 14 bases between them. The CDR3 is CASSLVDWTANTGELFF. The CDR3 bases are TGTGCCAGCAGCTTAGTGGATTGGACAGCTAACACCGGGGAGCTGTTTTTT.

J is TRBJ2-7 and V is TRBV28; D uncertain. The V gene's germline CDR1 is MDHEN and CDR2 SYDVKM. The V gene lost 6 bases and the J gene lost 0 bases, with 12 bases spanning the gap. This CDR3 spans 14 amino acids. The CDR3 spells CASSHPSSSYEQYF. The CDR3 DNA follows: TGTGCCAGCAGCCACCCCTCGAGCTCCTACGAGCAGTACTTC. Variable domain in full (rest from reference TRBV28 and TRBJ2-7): DVKVTQSSRYLVKRTGEKVFLECVQDMDHENMFWYRQDPGLGLRLIYFSYDVKMKEKGDIPEGYSVSREKKERFSLILESASTNQTSMYLCASSHPSSSYEQYFGPGTRLTVT.